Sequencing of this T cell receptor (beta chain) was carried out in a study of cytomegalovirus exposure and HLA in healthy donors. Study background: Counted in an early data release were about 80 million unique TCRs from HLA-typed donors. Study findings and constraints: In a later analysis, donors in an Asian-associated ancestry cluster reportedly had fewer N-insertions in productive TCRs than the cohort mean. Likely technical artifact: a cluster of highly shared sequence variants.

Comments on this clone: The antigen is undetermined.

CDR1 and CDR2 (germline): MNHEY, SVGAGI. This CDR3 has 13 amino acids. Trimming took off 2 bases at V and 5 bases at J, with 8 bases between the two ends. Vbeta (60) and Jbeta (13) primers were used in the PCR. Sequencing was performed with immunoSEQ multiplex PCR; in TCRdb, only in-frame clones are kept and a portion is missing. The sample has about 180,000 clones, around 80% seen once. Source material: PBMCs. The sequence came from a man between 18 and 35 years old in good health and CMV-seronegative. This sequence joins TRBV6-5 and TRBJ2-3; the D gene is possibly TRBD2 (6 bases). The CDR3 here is CASSYGTQDTQYF. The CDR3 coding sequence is TGTGCCAGCAGTTACGGGACTCAAGATACGCAGTATTTT.